The clone carrying this T cell receptor (beta chain) was detected only a few times. PCR was performed using 60 Vbeta and 13 Jbeta primers. Profiled with immunoSEQ multiplex PCR; TCRdb holds only in-frame clones, not every one. The sample shows some 150,000 clones, about 10% of them seen only once. The data stem from a study of cytomegalovirus exposure and HLA in healthy donors. Sample: PBMCs. This clonotype originated in a woman in her thirties or forties in good health and CMV-seropositive.

This CDR3 reads CASSADLSSYEQYF. For the CDR3, the DNA is TGCGCCAGCAGCGCCGACTTAAGCTCCTACGAGCAGTACTTC. The chain couples TRBV5-1 to TRBJ2-7; no firm D call. The CDR3 consists of 14 residues. The ends were cut back, 4 bases at V and 0 bases at J, with 11 bases in the middle. CDR1 is SGHRS and CDR2 is YFSETQ in the germline V gene.